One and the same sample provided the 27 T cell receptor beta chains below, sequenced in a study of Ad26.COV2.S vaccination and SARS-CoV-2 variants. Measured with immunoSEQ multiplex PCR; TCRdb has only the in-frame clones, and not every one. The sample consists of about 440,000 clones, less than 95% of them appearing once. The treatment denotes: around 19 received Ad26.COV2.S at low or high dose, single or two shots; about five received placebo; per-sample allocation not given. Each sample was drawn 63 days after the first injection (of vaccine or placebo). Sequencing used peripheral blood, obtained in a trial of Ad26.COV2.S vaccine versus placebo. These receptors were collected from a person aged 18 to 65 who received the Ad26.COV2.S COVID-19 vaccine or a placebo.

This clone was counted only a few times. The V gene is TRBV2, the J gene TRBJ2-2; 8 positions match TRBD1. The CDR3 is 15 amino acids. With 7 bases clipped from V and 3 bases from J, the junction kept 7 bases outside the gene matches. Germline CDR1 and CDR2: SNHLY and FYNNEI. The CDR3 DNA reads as TGTGCCAGCATATCGGACAGGGCGGACACCGGGGAGCTGTTTTTT. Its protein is CASISDRADTGELFF.

The CDR3 sequence is CAVQAGRSGNTIYF. The CDR3 coding sequence is TGTGCCGTACAGGCCGGGCGGTCTGGAAACACCATATATTTT. The J gene is TRBJ1-3, the V gene TRBV30, with D possibly being TRBD1 (5 bases). The V gene's germline CDR1 is GTSNPN and CDR2 SVGIG (reference sequence). Between the trimmed V and J ends, which lost 8 bases and 1 base, there was a span of 15 bases. CDR3 length: 14 residues.

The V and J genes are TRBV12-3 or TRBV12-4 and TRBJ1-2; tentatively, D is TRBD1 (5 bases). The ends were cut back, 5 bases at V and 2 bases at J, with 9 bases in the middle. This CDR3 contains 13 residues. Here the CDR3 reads CASSPRENYGYTF. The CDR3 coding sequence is TGTGCCAGCAGTCCCAGGGAAAACTATGGCTACACCTTC.

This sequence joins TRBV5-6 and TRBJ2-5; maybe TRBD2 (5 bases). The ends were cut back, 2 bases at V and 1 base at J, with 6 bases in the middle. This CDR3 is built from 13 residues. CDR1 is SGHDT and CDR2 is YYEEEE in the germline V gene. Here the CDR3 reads CASSFGVQETQYF. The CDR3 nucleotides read TGTGCCAGCAGCTTCGGGGTCCAAGAGACCCAGTACTTC.

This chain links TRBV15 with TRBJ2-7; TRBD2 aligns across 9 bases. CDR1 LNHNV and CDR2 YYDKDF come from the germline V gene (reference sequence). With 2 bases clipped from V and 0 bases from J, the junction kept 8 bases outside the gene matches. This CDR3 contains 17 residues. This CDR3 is CATSRRGLAKTSYEQYF. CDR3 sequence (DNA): TGTGCCACCAGCAGACGGGGACTAGCCAAAACCTCCTACGAGCAGTACTTC.

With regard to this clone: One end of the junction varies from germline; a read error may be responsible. The CDR3 sequence is CASSLSEDRWLYVYGYTF. CDR3 DNA: TGTGCTAGCAGCTTATCGGAGGACAGGTGGTTATATGTCTATGGCTACACCTTC. The rearrangement uses TRBV7-7 and TRBJ1-2; 7 bases agree with TRBD1. The CDR3 length is 18 residues. Germline V gives CDR1 SSHAT, CDR2 FNYEAQ (reference sequence).

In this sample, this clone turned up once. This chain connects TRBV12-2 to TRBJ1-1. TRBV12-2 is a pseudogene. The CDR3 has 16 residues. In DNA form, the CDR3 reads TGTGCAAGTCGCTTAGGACGTCGCCCCATGAGGACTGAAGCTTTCTTT. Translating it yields CASRLGRRPMRTEAFF.

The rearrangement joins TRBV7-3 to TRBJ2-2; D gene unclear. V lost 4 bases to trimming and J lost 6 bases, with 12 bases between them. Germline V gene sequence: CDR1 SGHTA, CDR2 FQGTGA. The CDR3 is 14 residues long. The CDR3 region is CASSYQSVSGELFF. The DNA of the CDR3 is TGTGCCAGCAGCTACCAATCGGTGTCCGGGGAGCTGTTTTTT.

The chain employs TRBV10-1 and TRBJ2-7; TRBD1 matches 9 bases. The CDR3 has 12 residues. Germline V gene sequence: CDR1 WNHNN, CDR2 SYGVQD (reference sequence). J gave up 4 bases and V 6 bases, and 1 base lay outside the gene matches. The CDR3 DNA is TGCGCCAGCAGACAGGGGGCTTACGAGCAGTACTTC. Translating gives CASRQGAYEQYF.

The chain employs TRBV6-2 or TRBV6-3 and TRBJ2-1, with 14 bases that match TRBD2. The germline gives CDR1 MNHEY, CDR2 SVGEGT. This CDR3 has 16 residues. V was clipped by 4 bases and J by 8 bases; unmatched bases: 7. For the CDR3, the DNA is TGTGCCAGCAGTTCCGGACTAGCGGGAGGAGGGGATGAGCAGTTCTTC. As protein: CASSSGLAGGGDEQFF.

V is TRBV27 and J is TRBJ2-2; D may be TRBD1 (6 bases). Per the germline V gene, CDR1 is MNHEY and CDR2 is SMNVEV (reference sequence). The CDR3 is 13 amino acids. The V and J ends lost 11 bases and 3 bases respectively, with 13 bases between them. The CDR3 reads CASQGSDTGELFF. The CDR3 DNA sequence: TGTGCCTCACAGGGCTCTGACACCGGGGAGCTGTTTTTT.

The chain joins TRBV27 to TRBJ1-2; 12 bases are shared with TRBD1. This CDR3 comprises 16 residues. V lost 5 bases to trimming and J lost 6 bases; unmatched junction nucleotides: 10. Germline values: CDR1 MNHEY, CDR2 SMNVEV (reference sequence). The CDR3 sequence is CASSPGTGGDVDGYTF. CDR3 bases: TGTGCCAGCAGTCCGGGGACAGGGGGCGATGTGGATGGCTACACCTTC.

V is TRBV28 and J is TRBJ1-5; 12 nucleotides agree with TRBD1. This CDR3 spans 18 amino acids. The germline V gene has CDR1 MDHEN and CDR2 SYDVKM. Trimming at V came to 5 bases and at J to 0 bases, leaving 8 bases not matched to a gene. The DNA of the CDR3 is TGTGCCAGCAGTACCGGGACAGGGGGCGCCGGTAGCAATCAGCCCCAGCATTTT. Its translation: CASSTGTGGAGSNQPQHF.

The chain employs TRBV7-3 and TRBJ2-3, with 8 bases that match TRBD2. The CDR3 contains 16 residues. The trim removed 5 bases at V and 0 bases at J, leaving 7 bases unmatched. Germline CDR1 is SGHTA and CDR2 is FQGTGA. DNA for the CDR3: TGTGCCAGCAGCATCGGACTAGCAGCTAGCACAGATACGCAGTATTTT. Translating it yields CASSIGLAASTDTQYF.

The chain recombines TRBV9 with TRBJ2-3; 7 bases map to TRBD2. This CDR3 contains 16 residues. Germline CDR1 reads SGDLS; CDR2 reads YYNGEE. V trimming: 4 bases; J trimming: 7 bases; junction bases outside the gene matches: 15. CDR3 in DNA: TGTGCCAGCAGCACCGGACTAGTCCAACCCACCCATACGCAGTATTTT. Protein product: CASSTGLVQPTHTQYF.

The DNA for the CDR3 is TGCGCCAGCAGCCGAAGCACTAGCGGCCAAGCGAACACCGGGGAGCTGTTTTTT. As protein: CASSRSTSGQANTGELFF. This chain connects TRBV4-3 to TRBJ2-2; 8 nucleotides match TRBD2. The CDR3 totals 18 residues. Per the germline V gene, CDR1 is LGHNA and CDR2 is YSLEER. V lost 4 bases and J lost 0; bases outside the gene matches: 10.

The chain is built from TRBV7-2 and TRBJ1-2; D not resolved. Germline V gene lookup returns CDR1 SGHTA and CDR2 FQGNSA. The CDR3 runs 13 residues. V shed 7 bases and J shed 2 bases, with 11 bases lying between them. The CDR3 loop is CASTWASNYGYTF. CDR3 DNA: TGTGCCAGCACGTGGGCGTCAAACTATGGCTACACCTTC.

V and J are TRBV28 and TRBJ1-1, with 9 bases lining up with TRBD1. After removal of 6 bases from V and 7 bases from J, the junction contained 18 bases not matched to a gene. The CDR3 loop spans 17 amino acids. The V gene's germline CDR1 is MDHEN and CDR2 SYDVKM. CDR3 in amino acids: CASRLHPGQGPSIEAFF. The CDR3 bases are TGTGCCAGCAGACTCCACCCGGGACAGGGTCCATCCATTGAAGCTTTCTTT.

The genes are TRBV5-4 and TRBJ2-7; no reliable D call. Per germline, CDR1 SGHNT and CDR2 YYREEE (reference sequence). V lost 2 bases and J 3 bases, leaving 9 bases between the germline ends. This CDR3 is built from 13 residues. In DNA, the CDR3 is TGTGCCAGCAGCTTCTTAGGTGGCTACGAGCAGTACTTC. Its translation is CASSFLGGYEQYF.

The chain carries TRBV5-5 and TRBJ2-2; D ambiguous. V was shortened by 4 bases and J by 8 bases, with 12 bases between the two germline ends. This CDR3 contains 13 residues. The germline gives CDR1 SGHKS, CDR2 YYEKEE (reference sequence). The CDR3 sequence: CASSLDSWGELFF. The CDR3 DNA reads TGTGCCAGCAGCCTAGACTCGTGGGGGGAGCTGTTTTTT.

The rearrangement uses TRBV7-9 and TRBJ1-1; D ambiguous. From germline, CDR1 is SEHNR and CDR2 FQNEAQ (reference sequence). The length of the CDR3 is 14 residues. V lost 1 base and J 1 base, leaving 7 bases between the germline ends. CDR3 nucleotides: TGTGCCAGCAGCTTAGTTGTCGGGAACACTGAAGCTTTCTTT. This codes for CASSLVVGNTEAFF. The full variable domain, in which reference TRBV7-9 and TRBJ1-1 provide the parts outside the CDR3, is DTGVSQNPRHKITKRGQNVTFRCDPISEHNRLYWYRQTLGQGPEFLTYFQNEAQLEKSRLLSDRFSAERPKGSFSTLEIQRTEQGDSAMYLCASSLVVGNTEAFFGQGTRLTVV.

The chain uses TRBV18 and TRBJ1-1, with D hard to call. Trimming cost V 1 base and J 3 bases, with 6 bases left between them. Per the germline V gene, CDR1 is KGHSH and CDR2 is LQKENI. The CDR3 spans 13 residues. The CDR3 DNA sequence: TGTGCCAGCTCACCACAACAGTACACTGAAGCTTTCTTT. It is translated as CASSPQQYTEAFF.

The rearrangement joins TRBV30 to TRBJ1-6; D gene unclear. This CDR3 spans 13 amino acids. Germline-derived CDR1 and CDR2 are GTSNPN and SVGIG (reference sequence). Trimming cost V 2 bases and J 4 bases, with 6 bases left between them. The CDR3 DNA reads TGTGCCTGGAGTCCAGAGTATAATTCACCCCTCCACTTT. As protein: CAWSPEYNSPLHF. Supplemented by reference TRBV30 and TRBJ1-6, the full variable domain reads SQTIHQWPATLVQPVGSPLSLECTVEGTSNPNLYWYRQAAGRGLQLLFYSVGIGQISSEVPQNLSASRPQDRQFILSSKKLLLSDSGFYLCAWSPEYNSPLHFGNGTRLTVT.

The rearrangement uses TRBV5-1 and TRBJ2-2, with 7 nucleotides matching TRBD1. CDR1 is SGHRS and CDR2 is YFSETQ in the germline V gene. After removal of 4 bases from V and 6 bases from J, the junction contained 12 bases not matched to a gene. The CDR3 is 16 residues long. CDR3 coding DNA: TGCGCCAGCAGCCTAGAACAGGGGAGAATGGCCGGGGAGCTGTTTTTT. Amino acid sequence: CASSLEQGRMAGELFF.

For the CDR3, the DNA is TGTGCCAGCAGCTTAGTCGCCCACCGAACCGGGGAGCTGTTTTTT. It codes for CASSLVAHRTGELFF. The chain couples TRBV11-2 to TRBJ2-2; D not resolved. CDR1 SGHAT and CDR2 FQNNGV come from the germline V gene. This CDR3 spans 15 amino acids. V dropped 1 base and J dropped 5 bases, with 11 bases sitting between them.

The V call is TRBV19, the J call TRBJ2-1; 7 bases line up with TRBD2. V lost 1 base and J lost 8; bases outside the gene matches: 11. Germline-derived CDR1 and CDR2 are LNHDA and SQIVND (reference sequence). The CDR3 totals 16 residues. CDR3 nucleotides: TGTGCCAGTAGTATAGGCCGTAGCGGGCTTCGCCATGAGCAGTTCTTC. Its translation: CASSIGRSGLRHEQFF.

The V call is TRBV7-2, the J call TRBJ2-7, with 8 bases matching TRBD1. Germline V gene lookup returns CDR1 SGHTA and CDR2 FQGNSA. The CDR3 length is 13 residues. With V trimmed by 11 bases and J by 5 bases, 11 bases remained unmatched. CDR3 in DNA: TGTGCCGGGGGACAGGTGGGAACAAACGAGCAGTACTTC. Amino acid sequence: CAGGQVGTNEQYF.